This TCR beta chain was profiled in a study of monozygotic twins with inflammatory bowel disease. The CDR3 extends over 14 amino acids. Germline loops: CDR1 DFQATT, CDR2 SNEGSKA (reference sequence). Following a re-call of the 5' RACE reads, TCRdb has one entry per CDR3 protein and lacks DNA. This sample's table has around 450,000 distinct CDR3 sequences. The chain couples TRBV20-1 to TRBJ2-6; the TCRdb call, TRBD1, lacks DNA for checking. What was sequenced was blood. The origin of this receptor is a human donor with ulcerative colitis or Crohn's disease, or a healthy co-twin of an affected twin (not recorded which). The CDR3 loop is CSAGAPGGANVLTF.